This T cell receptor beta chain was documented in a study of neurological immune-mediated disorders. A 10-nucleotide random UMI tagged transcripts in template-switch 5'RACE cDNA synthesis. In every sequencing run, more than 160 million TCR-beta sequences were generated from 15-18 subjects. TCRdb used MiXCR to reprocess the 5' RACE reads, holding one entry per CDR3 protein. The table includes approximately 50,000 distinct CDR3 sequences, over 9% detected once. Germline CDR1 and CDR2: SGHDT and YYEEEE. CDR3 length equals 17 residues. J lost 7 bases, V lost 3 bases, and 15 bases had no gene match. Ten or more counts support this clonotype. Its target is unknown. Study findings and constraints: HTLV-1-associated myelopathy ranked highest for TCR clonal expansion and multiple sclerosis lowest, beneath healthy controls. None of the CDR3 amino acid sequences of expanded clones were shared across subjects, and this suggested private repertoires in all groups.

Material: PBMCs. The chain carries TRBV5-6 and TRBJ2-1; 8 positions agree with TRBD2. This receptor was identified in a man between 65 and 79 years old with HTLV-1-associated myelopathy (HAM/TSP). The CDR3 reads CASSSWATGGPKNEQFF. As DNA, the CDR3 is TGTGCCAGCAGCTCCTGGGCAACGGGAGGGCCGAAAAATGAGCAGTTCTTC.